Included here is one TCR beta chain sequence, with context. The record originates from a study of blood T cell repertoires in COVID-19. Using immunoSEQ multiplex PCR, the repertoire was profiled, and TCRdb retains in-frame clones only, with some absent. The sample yields some 29,000 clones, 80% to 90% seen once. Sequenced: peripheral blood. This sequence was found in a human donor in a cohort sampled during active COVID-19.

The CDR3 bases are TGTGCCAGCGGACTAGCGGGTTTCTATGAGCAGTTCTTC. It codes for CASGLAGFYEQFF. V usage is TRBV2 and J usage is TRBJ2-1; 11 bases map to TRBD2. V shed 8 bases, J shed 8 bases, and the junction held 5 bases outside the gene matches. CDR1 is SNHLY, CDR2 FYNNEI, per germline. This CDR3 spans 13 amino acids.